The T cell receptor beta chain under discussion was sequenced for a study of blood T cell repertoires in COVID-19 (dated by TCRdb to the early 2020s). Background for the entire study: Samples from collaborators originated in the United States, Italy and Spain and spanned both the acute and convalescent phases of COVID-19. The dataset comprised deeply sampled blood TCRbeta repertoires from subjects exposed to, actively infected with, or recovered from COVID-19. Sample metadata almost always included a de-identified subject ID, COVID-19 status, age in years and sex. Samples were obtained from the ongoing ImmuneRACE study (first 160 participants) and from 950 to 1,500 subjects provided by 6 global collaborators. Where available, HLA class I and class II types were taken from metadata supplied by the sample provider and were not determined by assay-based typing. The repertoires were made available in a free public database intended to serve as a resource for research on the immune response to SARS-CoV-2. The prospective study material was composed of cDNA or gDNA derived from T cells, B-cell-depleted T cells, or PBMCs. Overall study outcomes, separate from this receptor: How much clinical and demographic metadata was included differed by source and by participant, and the metadata was provided uncurated.

Comments on this clone: Its antigen specificity is not known. Nothing much larger sits one base from this clone, and base qualities are not available.

One collaborating source in Seattle enrolled patients while the patients were actively infected and followed the patients over time throughout the course of disease. Each collaborating institution followed its own protocols to collect whole blood in K2EDTA tubes. For TCRbeta analysis, collaborator samples were shipped as frozen whole blood, as isolated PBMCs, or as DNA extracted from either sample type. The cysteine opens and the phenylalanine closes a CDR3 of 14 amino acids. The sequence is cut down to CDR3 DNA, 42 bases in frame from base 1. TCRbeta CDR3 regions were amplified from genomic DNA by means of the immunoSEQ Assay, a bias-controlled multiplex PCR. Per the authors' processing: Within the assay, amplification of reference gene primers was used to estimate how many nucleated cells each sample contained. Sequence reads were collapsed and filtered to measure the absolute abundance of every unique TCRbeta CDR3 rearrangement. Productive Simpson clonality was computed per sample as the square root of Simpson's diversity index over productive rearrangements. The table was pulled from immuneACCESS by TCRdb, which kept in-frame rearrangements only. Such tables lose some clones; where checked, under half of the loss comes from unresolved V genes, and the rest has no known cause. The V and J calls and clone size come from that table; D and trimming were worked out from the DNA. The sample table holds under 400,000 clones, of which 70% to 90% were seen once. The top ten hold approximately 1.6% of the sample.

This receptor was identified in a woman under 40 with COVID-19, enrolled during active disease. Sequencing was performed on peripheral blood. Recombination linked TRBV21-1 to TRBJ1-2. TRBV21-1 counts as a pseudogene. The nucleotide sequence reads as follows: TGTGCCAGCAGCAAAGAGGCGGTCGCTCGGGGCTACACCTTC. Its protein product is CASSKEAVARGYTF.